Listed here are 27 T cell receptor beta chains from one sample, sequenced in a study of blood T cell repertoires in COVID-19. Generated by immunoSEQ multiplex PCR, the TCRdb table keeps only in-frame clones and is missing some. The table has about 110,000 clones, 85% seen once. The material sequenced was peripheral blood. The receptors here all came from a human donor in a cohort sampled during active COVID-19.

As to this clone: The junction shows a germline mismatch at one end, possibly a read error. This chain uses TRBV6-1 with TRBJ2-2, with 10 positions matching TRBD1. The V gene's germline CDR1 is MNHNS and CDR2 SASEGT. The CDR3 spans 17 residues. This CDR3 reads CASCDAWTGGREGELFF. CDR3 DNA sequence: TGTGCCAGCTGTGACGCCTGGACAGGGGGACGGGAAGGGGAGCTGTTTTTT.

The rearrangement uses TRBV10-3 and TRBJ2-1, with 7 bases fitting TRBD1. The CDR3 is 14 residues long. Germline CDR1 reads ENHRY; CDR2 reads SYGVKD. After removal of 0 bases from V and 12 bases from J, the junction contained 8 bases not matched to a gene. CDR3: CAISESRTGIGQFF. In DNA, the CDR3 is TGTGCCATCAGTGAGTCGCGGACAGGCATCGGGCAGTTCTTC.

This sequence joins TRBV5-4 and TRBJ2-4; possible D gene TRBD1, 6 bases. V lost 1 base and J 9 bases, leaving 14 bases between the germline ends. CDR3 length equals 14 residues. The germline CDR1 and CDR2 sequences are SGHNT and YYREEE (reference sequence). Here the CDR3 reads CASSLWKGESIQYF. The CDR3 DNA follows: TGTGCCAGCAGCTTGTGGAAGGGGGAGAGCATTCAGTACTTC. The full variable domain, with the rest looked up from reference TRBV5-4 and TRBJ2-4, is ETGVTQSPTHLIKTRGQQVTLRCSSQSGHNTVSWYQQALGQGPQFIFQYYREEENGRGNFPPRFSGLQFPNYSSELNVNALELDDSALYLCASSLWKGESIQYFGAGTRLSVL.

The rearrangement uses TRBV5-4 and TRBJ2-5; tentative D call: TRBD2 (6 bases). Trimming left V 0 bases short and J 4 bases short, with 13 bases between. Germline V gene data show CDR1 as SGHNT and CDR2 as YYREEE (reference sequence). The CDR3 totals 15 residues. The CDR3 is CASSLGGVGGETQYF. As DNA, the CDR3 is TGTGCCAGCAGCTTGGGCGGGGTCGGTGGAGAGACCCAGTACTTC.

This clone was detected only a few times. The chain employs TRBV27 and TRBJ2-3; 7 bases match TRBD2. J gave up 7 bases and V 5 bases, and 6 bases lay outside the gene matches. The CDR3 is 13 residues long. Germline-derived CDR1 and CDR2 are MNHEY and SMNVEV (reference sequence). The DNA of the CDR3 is TGTGCCAGCAGTCCCGGGGGGTTCCATACGCAGTATTTT. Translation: CASSPGGFHTQYF.

This chain's CDR3 is CASSTVPTDTQYF. The CDR3 nucleotides read TGCGCCAGCAGCACTGTCCCCACAGATACGCAGTATTTT. This chain connects TRBV4-1 to TRBJ2-3, with unresolved D. Germline CDR1 reads MGHRA; CDR2 reads YSYEKL. V was trimmed by 5 bases and J by 2 bases, leaving 8 bases between them. The length of the CDR3 is 13 residues.

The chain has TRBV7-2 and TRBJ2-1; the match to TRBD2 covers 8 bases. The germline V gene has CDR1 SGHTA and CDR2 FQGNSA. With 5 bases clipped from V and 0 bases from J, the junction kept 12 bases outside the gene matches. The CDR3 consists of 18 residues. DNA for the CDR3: TGTGCCAGCAGCCTCTCGACTGGCGGGGGGACCTCCTACAATGAGCAGTTCTTC. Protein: CASSLSTGGGTSYNEQFF. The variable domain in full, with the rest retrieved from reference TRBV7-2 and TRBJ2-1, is GAGVSQSPSNKVTEKGKDVELRCDPISGHTALYWYRQSLGQGLEFLIYFQGNSAPDKSGLPSDRFSAERTGGSVSTLTIQRTQQEDSAVYLCASSLSTGGGTSYNEQFFGPGTRLTVL.

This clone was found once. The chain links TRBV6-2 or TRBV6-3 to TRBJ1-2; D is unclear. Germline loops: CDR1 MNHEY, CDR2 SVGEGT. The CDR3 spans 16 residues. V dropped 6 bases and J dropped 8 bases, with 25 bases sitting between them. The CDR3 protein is CASRYRAVPGGGGYTF. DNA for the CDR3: TGTGCCAGCAGATACCGAGCGGTCCCCGGAGGAGGCGGCTACACCTTC.

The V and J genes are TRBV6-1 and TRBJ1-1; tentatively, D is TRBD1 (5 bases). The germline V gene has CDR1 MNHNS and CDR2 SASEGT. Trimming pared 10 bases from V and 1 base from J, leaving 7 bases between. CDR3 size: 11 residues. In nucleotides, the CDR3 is TGTGCCACCGGACAGAACACTGAAGCTTTCTTT. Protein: CATGQNTEAFF.

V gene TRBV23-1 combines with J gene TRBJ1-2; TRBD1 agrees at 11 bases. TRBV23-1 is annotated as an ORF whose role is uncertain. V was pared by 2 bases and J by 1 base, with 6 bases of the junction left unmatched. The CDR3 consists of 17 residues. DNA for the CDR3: TGCGCCAGCAGTCAAAATGGACAGGGGGCTGGTAACTATGGCTACACCTTC. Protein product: CASSQNGQGAGNYGYTF.

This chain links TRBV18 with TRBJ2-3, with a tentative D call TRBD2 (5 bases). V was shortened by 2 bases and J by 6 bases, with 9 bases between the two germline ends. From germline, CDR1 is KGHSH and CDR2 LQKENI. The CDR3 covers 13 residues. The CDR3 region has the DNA TGTGCCAGCTCACCATCTAGAGGGGATACGCAGTATTTT. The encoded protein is CASSPSRGDTQYF.

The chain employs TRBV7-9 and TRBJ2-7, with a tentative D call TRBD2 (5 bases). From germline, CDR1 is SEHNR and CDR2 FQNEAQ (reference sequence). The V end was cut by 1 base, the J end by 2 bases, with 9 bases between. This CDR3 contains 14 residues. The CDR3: CASSLDTGTYEQYF. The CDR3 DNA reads TGTGCCAGCAGCTTAGATACCGGGACCTACGAGCAGTACTTC.

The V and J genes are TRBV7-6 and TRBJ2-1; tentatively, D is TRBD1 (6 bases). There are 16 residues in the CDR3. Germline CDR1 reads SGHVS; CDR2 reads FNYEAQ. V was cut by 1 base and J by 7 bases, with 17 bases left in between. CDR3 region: CASSLVPQGMKNEQFF. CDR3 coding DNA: TGTGCCAGCAGCTTAGTGCCTCAGGGGATGAAAAATGAGCAGTTCTTC.

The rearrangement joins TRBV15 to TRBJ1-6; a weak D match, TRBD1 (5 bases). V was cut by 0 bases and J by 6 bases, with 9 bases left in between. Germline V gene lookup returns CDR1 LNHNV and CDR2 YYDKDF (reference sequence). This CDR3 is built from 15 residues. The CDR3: CATSREQGGNSPLHF. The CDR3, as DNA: TGTGCCACCAGCAGAGAGCAGGGTGGTAATTCACCCCTCCACTTT. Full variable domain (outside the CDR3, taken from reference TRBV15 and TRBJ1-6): DAMVIQNPRYQVTQFGKPVTLSCSQTLNHNVMYWYQQKSSQAPKLLFHYYDKDFNNEADTPDNFQSRRPNTSFCFLDIRSPGLGDTAMYLCATSREQGGNSPLHFGNGTRLTVT.

The CDR3 loop reads CASSPREELNYGYTF. CDR3 coding DNA: TGTGCCAGCAGCCCCCGGGAGGAGTTAAACTATGGCTACACCTTC. The rearrangement joins TRBV4-2 to TRBJ1-2, with D hard to call. The CDR3 loop spans 15 amino acids. Trimming shortened V by 4 bases and J by 2 bases, and 14 bases separated the two germline ends. Looked up from germline, CDR1 is LGHNA and CDR2 is YNFKEQ.

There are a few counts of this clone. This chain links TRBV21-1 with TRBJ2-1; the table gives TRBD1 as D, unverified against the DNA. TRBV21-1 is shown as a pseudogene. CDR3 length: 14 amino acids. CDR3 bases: TGTGCCAGCACGCTGGACAGGCCATACAATGAGCAGTTCTTC. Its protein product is CASTLDRPYNEQFF.

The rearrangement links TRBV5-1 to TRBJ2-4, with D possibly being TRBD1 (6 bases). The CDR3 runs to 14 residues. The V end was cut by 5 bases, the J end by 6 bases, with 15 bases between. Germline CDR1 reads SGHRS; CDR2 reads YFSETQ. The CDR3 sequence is CASSYGTLRNIQYF. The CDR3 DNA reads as TGCGCCAGCAGTTACGGGACACTCCGAAACATTCAGTACTTC.

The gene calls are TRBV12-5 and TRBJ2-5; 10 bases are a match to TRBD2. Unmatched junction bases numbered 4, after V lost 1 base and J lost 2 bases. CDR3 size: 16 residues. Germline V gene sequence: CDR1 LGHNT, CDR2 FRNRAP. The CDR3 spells CASGLGRAGGQETQYF. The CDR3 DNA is TGTGCTAGTGGTTTGGGGCGAGCGGGGGGGCAAGAGACCCAGTACTTC.

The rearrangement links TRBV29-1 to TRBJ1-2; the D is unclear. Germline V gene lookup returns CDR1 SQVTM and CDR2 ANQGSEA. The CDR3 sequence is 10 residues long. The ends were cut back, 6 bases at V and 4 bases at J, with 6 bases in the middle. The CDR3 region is CSVYSYGYTF. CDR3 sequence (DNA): TGCAGCGTCTACAGCTATGGCTACACCTTC.

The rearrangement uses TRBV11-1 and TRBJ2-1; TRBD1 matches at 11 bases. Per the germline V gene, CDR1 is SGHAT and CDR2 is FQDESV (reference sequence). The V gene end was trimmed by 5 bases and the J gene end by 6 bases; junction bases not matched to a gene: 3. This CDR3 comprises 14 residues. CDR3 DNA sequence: TGTGCCAGCAGCCCGGGACAGGGGGGCAATGAGCAGTTCTTC. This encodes CASSPGQGGNEQFF.

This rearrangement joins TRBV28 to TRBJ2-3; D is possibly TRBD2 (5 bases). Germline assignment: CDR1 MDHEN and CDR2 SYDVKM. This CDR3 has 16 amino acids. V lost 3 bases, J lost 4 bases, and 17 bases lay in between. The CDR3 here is CASSFGTLGIADTQYF. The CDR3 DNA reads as TGTGCCAGCAGTTTTGGTACTCTCGGGATAGCAGATACGCAGTATTTT. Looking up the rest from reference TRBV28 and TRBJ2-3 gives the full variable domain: DVKVTQSSRYLVKRTGEKVFLECVQDMDHENMFWYRQDPGLGLRLIYFSYDVKMKEKGDIPEGYSVSREKKERFSLILESASTNQTSMYLCASSFGTLGIADTQYFGPGTRLTVL.

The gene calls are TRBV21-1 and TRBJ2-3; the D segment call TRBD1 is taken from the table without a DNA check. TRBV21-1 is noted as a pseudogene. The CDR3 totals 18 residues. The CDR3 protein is CASSIDPKGAISTDTQYF. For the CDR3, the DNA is TGTGCCAGCAGTATCGACCCCAAGGGGGCCATTAGCACAGATACGCAGTATTTT.

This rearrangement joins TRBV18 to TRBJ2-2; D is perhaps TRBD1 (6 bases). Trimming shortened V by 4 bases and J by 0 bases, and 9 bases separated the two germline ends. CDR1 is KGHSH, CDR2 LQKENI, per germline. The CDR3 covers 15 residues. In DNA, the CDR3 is TGTGCCAGCTCACTGGACAGACCGAACACCGGGGAGCTGTTTTTT. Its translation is CASSLDRPNTGELFF.

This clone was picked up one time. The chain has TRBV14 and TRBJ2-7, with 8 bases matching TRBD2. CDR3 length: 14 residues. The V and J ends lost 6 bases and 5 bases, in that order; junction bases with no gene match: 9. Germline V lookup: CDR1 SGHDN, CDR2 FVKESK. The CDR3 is CASRISGGGDEQYF. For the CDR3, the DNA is TGTGCCAGCAGAATAAGCGGGGGAGGCGACGAGCAGTACTTC.

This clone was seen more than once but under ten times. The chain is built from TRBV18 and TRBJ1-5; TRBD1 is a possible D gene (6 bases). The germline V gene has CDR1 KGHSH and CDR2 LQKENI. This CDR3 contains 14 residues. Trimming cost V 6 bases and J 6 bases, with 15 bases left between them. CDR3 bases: TGTGCCAGCTCGCAGGACAGACAAATTCAGCCCCAGCATTTT. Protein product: CASSQDRQIQPQHF. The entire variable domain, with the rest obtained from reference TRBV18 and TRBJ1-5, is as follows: NAGVMQNPRHLVRRRGQEARLRCSPMKGHSHVYWYRQLPEEGLKFMVYLQKENIIDESGMPKERFSAEFPKEGPSILRIQQVVRGDSAAYFCASSQDRQIQPQHFGDGTRLSIL.

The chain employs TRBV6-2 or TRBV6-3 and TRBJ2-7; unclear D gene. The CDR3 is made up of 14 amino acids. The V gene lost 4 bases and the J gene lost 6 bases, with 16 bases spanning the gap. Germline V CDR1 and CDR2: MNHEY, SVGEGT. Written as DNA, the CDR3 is TGTGCCAGCAGTTCGGCGGTAGTTTCCCTCGAGCAGTACTTC. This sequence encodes CASSSAVVSLEQYF.

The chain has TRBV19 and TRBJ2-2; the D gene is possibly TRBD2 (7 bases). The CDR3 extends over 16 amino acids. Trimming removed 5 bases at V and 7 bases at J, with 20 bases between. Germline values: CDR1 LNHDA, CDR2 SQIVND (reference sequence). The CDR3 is CASSFMPGGPGGELFF. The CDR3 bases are TGTGCCAGTAGTTTCATGCCGGGGGGCCCCGGCGGGGAGCTGTTTTTT.